The sequence of this TCR beta chain was determined in a study of CD8+CD57+ T cells in acquired aplastic anemia. Study-level background: Sorted CD4+ and CD8+ cells yielded around 3.3 ug of DNA on average.

CD8+CD57+ cell expansion had been shown by flow cytometry in patients chosen for sequencing. TCR beta VDJ combinations and CDR3 sequences were profiled from genomic DNA. TCRdb itself ran the reads through MiXCR, one entry per CDR3 protein. This sample has about 200,000 distinct CDR3 sequences, with over 55% found just once. The CDR3 has 14 residues. CDR1 is SGHTA, CDR2 FQGNSA, per germline. With 5 bases removed from V and 4 bases from J, the gap between germline ends came to 15 bases. The receptor was isolated from a human donor with aplastic anemia. Specimen: sorted CD4+, CD8+, or CD8+CD57+ T cells (not recorded which) from PBMCs. V is TRBV7-2 and J is TRBJ2-7; the D is unclear. The CDR3 DNA reads as TGTGCCAGCAGCGTAGAGCCAACGAGTTACGAGCAGTACTTC. This gives the protein CASSVEPTSYEQYF. Full variable domain (rest looked up from reference TRBV7-2 and TRBJ2-7): GAGVSQSPSNKVTEKGKDVELRCDPISGHTALYWYRQSLGQGLEFLIYFQGNSAPDKSGLPSDRFSAERTGGSVSTLTIQRTQQEDSAVYLCASSVEPTSYEQYFGPGTRLTVT.